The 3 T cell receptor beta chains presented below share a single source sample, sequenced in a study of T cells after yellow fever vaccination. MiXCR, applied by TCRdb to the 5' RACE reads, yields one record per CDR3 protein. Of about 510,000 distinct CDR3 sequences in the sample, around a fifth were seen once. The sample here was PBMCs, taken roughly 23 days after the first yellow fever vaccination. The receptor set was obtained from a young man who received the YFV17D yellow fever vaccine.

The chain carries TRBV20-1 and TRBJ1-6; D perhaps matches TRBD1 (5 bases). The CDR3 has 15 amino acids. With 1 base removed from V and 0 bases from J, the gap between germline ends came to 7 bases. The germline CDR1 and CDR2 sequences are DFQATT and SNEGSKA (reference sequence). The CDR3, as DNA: TGCAGTGCTAGAGGACAGAGCTCCTATAATTCACCCCTCCACTTT. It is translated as CSARGQSSYNSPLHF.

CDR3 in DNA: TGTGCCAGCAGCAACTCAGGCGGTGGGGGCTACGAGCAGTACGTC. Translated: CASSNSGGGGYEQYV. The chain employs TRBV7-9 and TRBJ2-7; possibly TRBD1 or TRBD2 for D (5 bases each). Germline V gene data show CDR1 as SEHNR and CDR2 as FQNEAQ (reference sequence). The V end was cut by 5 bases, the J end by 3 bases, with 17 bases between. This CDR3 is 15 amino acids long.

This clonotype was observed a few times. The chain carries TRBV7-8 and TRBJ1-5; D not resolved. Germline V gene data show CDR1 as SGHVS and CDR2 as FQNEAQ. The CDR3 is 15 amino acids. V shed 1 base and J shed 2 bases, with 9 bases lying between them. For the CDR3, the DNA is TGTGCCAGCAGCTTAGAGGTTTCCGGCAATCAGCCCCAGCATTTT. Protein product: CASSLEVSGNQPQHF.